This T cell receptor (beta chain) originates from a study of cytomegalovirus exposure and HLA in healthy donors (dated by TCRdb to the late 2010s). Describing the broader study: An earlier analysis of approximately 600 of the donors reported roughly 300 Gb of sequence data and roughly 110 million unique TCR beta sequences from approximately 180 million T cells. Around 330 gigabases of sequencing data and around 88 million unique TCR sequences made up an early release that covered 500 to 650 HLA-typed donors. Of the roughly 410 genotyped donors, approximately 81% were placed in the genetic ancestry cluster associated with self-reported Caucasian donors. The study aimed to test whether cataloging public T cell receptors could reveal signatures of past pathogen exposure. Using immunosequencing, the study profiled T cell repertoires from about 620 subjects and related those repertoires to cytomegalovirus serostatus. Along with the approximately 620-subject first cohort, a separate validation cohort of over a hundred different subjects was used. The study combined high-throughput TCR immunosequencing, statistical association of individual TCRs with disease status, and machine learning to predict cytomegalovirus infection status. In a later analysis, previously published TCR beta repertoires from 666 donors were re-analyzed and high-resolution HLA genotyping was added so that TCR occurrence patterns could be studied. In the later analysis, no new phenotypic data were used to find candidate immune exposures; instead, reliance was placed on TCR beta sequences and their occurrence across donors. An earlier analysis of 500 to 650 of the donors applied high-throughput TCR beta sequencing to assess whether each TCR beta V gene segment acted as functional or pseudogenic. Donor age, sex, ethnicity and CMV serostatus were collected together with the repertoire data. Genome-wide SNP genotypes for about 65% of the roughly 700 donors were used in a later genetic analysis, which treated that subset as a discovery cohort. Every discovery cohort repertoire had been produced on one sequencing platform. Both class I and class II loci were covered by HLA typing, at four-digit resolution. The number of typed donors differed by locus: roughly 629-640 for A, B, C, DRB1 and DQB1; some 500 for DQA1; around 580 for DPA1; and around 450 for DPB1. Four or five DR-DQ haplotypes were handled as single units for association and clustering because linkage in the cohort was strong. On average, roughly 240,000 unique TCR beta nucleotide sequences were sequenced per donor among 398 genotyped donors of the cohort, with roughly 18% of those sequences being non-productive.

Library creation used the immunoSEQ multiplex PCR assay. For the multiplex PCR, a mixture combining 60 forward primers for TCR Vbeta segments and 13 reverse primers for TCR Jbeta segments was used. Amplification of the CDR3 region of rearranged TCR beta genes was performed with a multiplex PCR assay on genomic DNA. The amplified TCR beta libraries were sequenced on the Illumina HiSeq System as 87-base-pair reads. In the authors' own workflow: A later analysis tallied around 80 million unique TCR beta chains across the 660 or so repertoires, and approximately 9.9 million of those chains were shared by two or more donors. To remove PCR and sequencing errors, raw reads were error-corrected and collapsed into unique sequences using a nearest-neighbor algorithm that merged closely related sequences. V, D and J gene segments were assigned by aligning CDR3 sequences to IMGT reference sequences. For a sequence to be retained, a match of at least six nucleotides was required to both a V gene segment and a J gene segment. Rearrangements were called productive when the CDR3 lacked stop codons and stayed in frame with V and J; all others were non-productive. CDR3 was defined according to IMGT convention as the region running from the second conserved V-encoded cysteine to the conserved J-encoded phenylalanine. The earlier analysis of about 640 of the donors excluded any sequence lacking an unambiguous match to a single V gene segment. An earlier analysis of over 450 of the donors classified V segments as functional when productive rearrangements were above 56.7% and as segregating when the standard deviation between donors was above 5%. A statistical classification framework was developed to diagnose cytomegalovirus status using the catalog of TCR beta chain sequences. V and J gene assignment, in a later analysis, came from comparing TCR nucleotide sequences with IMGT/GENE-DB human TR gene sequences. Using the TCRdist pipeline, a later analysis assigned CDR3 sequences along with most-parsimonious VDJ recombination scenarios. In a later analysis, each TCR beta chain was defined by its CDR3 amino acid sequence together with its V-gene family, and reads without a unique V-gene family were excluded. To address suspected cross-contamination and a sequencing artifact, a later analysis removed a few hundred highly shared, low-generation-probability nucleotide sequences. For each public chain, a later analysis derived a clonal expansion index from normalized ranks of inferred template counts within each repertoire. A later analysis computed generation probabilities with a VDJ recombination model fitted to out-of-frame rearrangements, and checked the results against IGoR. In a later analysis, TCR-TCR, TCR-HLA and TCR-CMV co-occurrence was scored with hypergeometric tests, and a repertoire-size bias correction was applied to TCR pairs. To estimate false discovery rates, a later analysis permuted the HLA or CMV assignments 20 times. In a later analysis, co-occurring TCRs were grouped using DBSCAN, with TCRdist sequence similarity added in when clustering inside HLA-allele-positive subsets. Co-occurrence clustering excluded repertoires with fewer than 30,000 or more than 120,000 public chains, plus five with anomalous nucleotide sharing. The clones in this table, taken by TCRdb from immuneACCESS, are in-frame only. Not every clone is retained; where verified, under half of the shortfall comes from an unresolved V gene, and the cause of the rest is unknown. That table is the source of V, J and clone size, and D and trimming were worked out from the DNA. This sample lists tens of thousands of clones; roughly 79% were detected once. The ten largest clones represent about 10% of the sample.

On this clone itself: The specificity of this receptor is unknown. It has no much larger one-base neighbor in the sample; base qualities were not kept.

The cohort was made up of 666 healthy bone marrow donors. At the time of sampling, all cohort members were nominally healthy, though unrecorded immune exposures were likely present. The donor was CMV seronegative and was included in the group of hundreds of seronegative cohort members. Each donor provided a peripheral blood sample, and peripheral blood mononuclear cells were used for TCR beta sequencing. Genomic DNA extraction from the blood cell samples was performed with the Qiagen DNeasy Blood Extraction Kit. On the study overall, not on this receptor specifically: Several of the top co-occurrence clusters appeared to be linked to parvovirus B19, influenza, CMV and Epstein-Barr virus, according to a later analysis. Only TCR beta chains were sequenced in this cohort, and the absence of alpha or paired-chain data limited detectable features. Because counts were too low, 15 to 20 rarely observed V segments, including chromosome 9 orphons, were left out of the earlier analysis of about 620 of the donors. The authors suggested that the approach could potentially be extended to other disease states and immunological phenotypes. When HLA alleles, especially DR and DQ, strongly co-occurred, attributing TCR associations to individual alleles was difficult. In a later analysis, the rate of TCR association differed among HLA loci, with DRB1 alleles having the most associated TCRs and HLA-C alleles having the fewest. Because HLA typing was unavailable for some donors at each locus, only the typed subset was used in association tests. A further reported finding was that TCR beta sequences accurately predicted the HLA-A and HLA-B alleles for most subjects in the first cohort. An association between a missense DCLRE1C variant and V-gene and J-gene trimming of TCR beta chains was found in a later genetic analysis and replicated in an independent cohort. In a later genetic analysis, fewer N-insertions in productive TCRs were reported among donors in an Asian-associated ancestry cluster than the roughly 670-donor mean. Most CMV-associated TCR beta chains appeared to be HLA-restricted in a later analysis, and the HLA associations seemed to be driven largely by CMV exposure. In vitro tests confirmed that a few of the cytomegalovirus-associated TCR beta chains recognize cytomegalovirus antigens. Most TCR sequences were seen in very few donors, while some public TCRs were found in many individuals. Roughly uniform sequencing depth across donors was assumed in presence/absence analyses, although this assumption may not hold. The sequencing pipeline was judged likely to have produced a cluster of highly shared sequence variants as a technical artifact. The only immune exposure information available for the cohort was CMV serostatus. Cytomegalovirus status was reported to be diagnosed by the classifier with high specificity and sensitivity in both the original and validation cohorts. A total of fewer than 200 TCR beta chains were listed by the study as associated with cytomegalovirus. Linkage disequilibrium might explain the correlated functional status among segregating V segments, but an unknown experimental factor could not be ruled out. In a later analysis, HLA-associated TCR beta chains were found to be more clonally expanded and to have lower generation probabilities than equally common non-associated chains. In a later analysis, some 17,000 TCR beta sequences were associated with specific HLA alleles at a false discovery rate of 0.05. In an earlier analysis of around 600 of the donors, most TCR beta V segments appeared in productive rearrangements about 90% or about 30% of the time, broadly matching IMGT annotations. The 87-base-pair reads could not distinguish some IMGT-functional V segments, including TRBV6-2 and TRBV6-3, so those segments were excluded.

The CDR3 spans 15 residues, from the cysteine through the phenylalanine. Here the CDR3 DNA is all that survives: 45 bases in frame from base 1. Taken from the germline V gene, the CDR1 and CDR2 loops are SGHTA and FQGNSA. Relative to germline, V is missing 6 bases and J is missing 4 bases, with 10 bases of the junction outside any gene match. The sequenced material came from PBMCs. The source of this sequence is a woman in her forties in good health and CMV-seronegative. The chain couples TRBV7-2 to TRBJ1-2, with TRBD1 identical over 8 junction bases. The CDR3 here reads CASSFDRGGGYGYTF. The DNA reads TGTGCCAGCAGTTTCGACAGGGGAGGAGGCTATGGCTACACCTTC.